These 4 T cell receptor beta chains were all obtained from the same sample, sequenced in a study of T cell responses to AZD1222 COVID-19 vaccine. The assay was immunoSEQ multiplex PCR, and TCRdb's table has in-frame clones only and misses some. The sample records around 200,000 clones, 90% to 95% being singletons. Sequenced here: peripheral blood, sampled 28 days after the second dose of the MenACWY control vaccine. These receptors were taken from an adult who received the MenACWY meningococcal vaccine as a control.

This chain uses TRBV7-2 with TRBJ2-1; a possible D gene is TRBD2 (6 bases). The germline V and J ends were trimmed by 1 base and 10 bases, with 11 bases remaining between them. The CDR3 has 13 amino acids. The germline CDR1 and CDR2 sequences are SGHTA and FQGNSA. The CDR3 sequence is CASSLGGRQEQFF. The CDR3 DNA reads TGTGCCAGCAGCTTAGGAGGGAGGCAGGAGCAGTTCTTC.

The V and J genes are TRBV27 and TRBJ2-1; a possible D gene is TRBD1 (6 bases). V lost 6 bases and J lost 3, with 12 bases in between. The CDR3 extends over 14 amino acids. The germline V gene encodes CDR1 MNHEY and CDR2 SMNVEV (reference sequence). In DNA form, the CDR3 reads TGTGCCAGCAGCGGGACAAGGGGCTACAATGAGCAGTTCTTC. Encoded protein: CASSGTRGYNEQFF.

The chain carries TRBV19 and TRBJ1-5; 8 positions agree with TRBD1. Germline CDR1 reads LNHDA; CDR2 reads SQIVND (reference sequence). CDR3 length: 16 residues. With 2 bases clipped from V and 2 bases from J, the junction kept 5 bases outside the gene matches. The CDR3 DNA is TGTGCCAGTAGTATAAGCCTGGACAGGGGCAATCAGCCCCAGCATTTT. Its translation is CASSISLDRGNQPQHF.

The chain links TRBV4-1 to TRBJ1-2; 7 bases align to TRBD1. The germline gives CDR1 MGHRA, CDR2 YSYEKL. Germline trimming cut 4 bases from V and 4 bases from J; bases unmatched to any gene: 12. The CDR3 is made up of 16 amino acids. CDR3 residues: CASSPFGMGQRYGYTF. CDR3 sequence (DNA): TGCGCCAGCAGCCCCTTCGGGATGGGACAGCGCTATGGCTACACCTTC.